A single sample gave rise to the 21 T cell receptor beta chains below, sequenced in a study of immune evolution from preneoplasia to lung adenocarcinoma listed by TCRdb under 2021. The protocol used for the library was the immunoSEQ multiplex PCR assay. TCRdb mirrors the immuneACCESS table, restricted to in-frame sequences. Some clones are absent from its copies; in checked studies, under half trace to an unresolved V gene, and the reason for the others is unknown. The sample table holds fewer than 9,500 clones, of which roughly 83% were seen once. Less than 2.5% of the sample rests with the top ten. Sequencing was performed on FFPE invasive lung adenocarcinoma tissue. What this sample's cell subset or site label stands for: frankly invasive lung adenocarcinoma (ADC). These receptors all come from a person between 45 and 75 years old with lung adenocarcinoma.

The chain employs TRBV9 and TRBJ2-3; D is uncertain. Germline CDR1 reads SGDLS; CDR2 reads YYNGEE. The V and J ends lost 4 bases and 0 bases respectively, with 9 bases between them. The CDR3 covers 14 residues. The DNA of the CDR3 is TGTGCCAGCAGCCCCGACTTAAGCACAGATACGCAGTATTTT. Residues: CASSPDLSTDTQYF. The variable domain in full, with the rest retrieved from reference TRBV9 and TRBJ2-3, is DSGVTQTPKHLITATGQRVTLRCSPRSGDLSVYWYQQSLDQGLQFLIQYYNGEERAKGNILERFSAQQFPDLHSELNLSSLELGDSALYFCASSPDLSTDTQYFGPGTRLTVL.

The table lists this clone with a count of one. V is TRBV19 and J is TRBJ1-5; D unresolved. The CDR3 sequence is 13 residues long. The germline V and J ends were trimmed by 6 bases and 5 bases, with 11 bases remaining between them. Looked up from germline, CDR1 is LNHDA and CDR2 is SQIVND (reference sequence). The CDR3 is CASSWTLYQPQHF. The CDR3 DNA reads TGTGCCAGTAGCTGGACGTTGTATCAGCCCCAGCATTTT.

This chain uses TRBV5-1 with TRBJ2-1, with 9 positions matching TRBD2. CDR3 length equals 16 residues. J lost 0 bases, V lost 4 bases, and 5 bases had no gene match. CDR1 and CDR2 (germline): SGHRS, YFSETQ. CDR3 in DNA: TGCGCCAGCAGCCCTTTAGCGGGAGCCTCCTACAATGAGCAGTTCTTC. This translates into CASSPLAGASYNEQFF.

The DNA of the CDR3 is TGCAGTGCTAGCGGTGAGACCCAGTACTTC. As protein: CSASGETQYF. The chain joins TRBV20-1 to TRBJ2-5, with D unresolved. CDR1 is DFQATT and CDR2 is SNEGSKA in the germline V gene (reference sequence). V was shortened by 3 bases and J by 5 bases, with 4 bases between the two germline ends. CDR3 length: 10 amino acids.

The CDR3 spells CASGIAGTSGSTDTQYF. The CDR3 region has the DNA TGTGCCAGCGGTATTGCGGGGACTAGCGGTAGCACAGATACGCAGTATTTT. V and J are TRBV18 and TRBJ2-3; 11 nucleotides match TRBD2. The CDR3 spans 17 residues. The germline CDR1 and CDR2 sequences are KGHSH and LQKENI. With 8 bases clipped from V and 0 bases from J, the junction kept 10 bases outside the gene matches.

The V and J genes are TRBV10-3 and TRBJ2-1; 11 positions match TRBD2. Germline CDR1 is ENHRY and CDR2 is SYGVKD. Trimming removed 5 bases from V and 4 bases from J; junction bases left unmatched: 4. The CDR3 extends over 15 amino acids. CDR3 DNA sequence: TGTGCCATCAGTACTAGCGGGAGAGCATACAATGAGCAGTTCTTC. It codes for CAISTSGRAYNEQFF.

Only one count was recorded for this clone. V gene TRBV19 combines with J gene TRBJ1-1; TRBD1 matches 8 bases. Germline V gene sequence: CDR1 LNHDA, CDR2 SQIVND (reference sequence). The trim removed 5 bases at V and 0 bases at J, leaving 5 bases unmatched. The CDR3 is 15 residues long. CDR3 nucleotide sequence: TGTGCCAGTAGTGCCCCGGGACAGGTGAACACTGAAGCTTTCTTT. This gives the protein CASSAPGQVNTEAFF.

The chain is built from TRBV10-3 and TRBJ2-7, with D perhaps TRBD1 (6 bases). There are 11 residues in the CDR3. Germline loops: CDR1 ENHRY, CDR2 SYGVKD. Trimming pared 3 bases from V and 6 bases from J, leaving 6 bases between. CDR3 in DNA: TGTGCCATCAGTGACAGGGGCGAGCAGTACTTC. It specifies CAISDRGEQYF.

To note about this clone: Mismatch with germline at one junction end may stem from a read error. This chain connects TRBV30 to TRBJ2-4; D may be TRBD1 (6 bases). Germline-derived CDR1 and CDR2 are GTSNPN and SVGIG (reference sequence). There are 12 residues in the CDR3. CDR3 residues: CAWRLGTGTRHF. The CDR3 DNA follows: TGTGCCTGGAGACTTGGCACCGGGACAAGGCACTTC.

The gene calls are TRBV6-5 and TRBJ2-2; D may be TRBD1 or TRBD2 (5 bases each). V dropped 4 bases and J dropped 1 base, with 10 bases sitting between them. CDR3 length: 15 amino acids. Germline lookup yields CDR1 MNHEY and CDR2 SVGAGI. In DNA, the CDR3 is TGTGCCAGCAGTTCTATGGGGGTGAACACCGGGGAGCTGTTTTTT. It encodes CASSSMGVNTGELFF.

This rearrangement joins TRBV27 to TRBJ2-7, with a weak D call TRBD2 (6 bases). The ends were cut back, 6 bases at V and 2 bases at J, with 14 bases in the middle. The CDR3 runs to 14 residues. Germline loops: CDR1 MNHEY, CDR2 SMNVEV (reference sequence). CDR3 in DNA: TGTGCCAGCAGAAAAGGGGAGGCCCCCTACGAGCAGTACTTC. Protein product: CASRKGEAPYEQYF.

A word on this clone: An end of the junction does not agree with germline; a read error may underlie this. The V gene is TRBV11-2, the J gene TRBJ2-3, with 7 bases aligning to TRBD1. CDR3 length: 12 residues. Germline CDR1 reads SGHAT; CDR2 reads FQNNGV. This CDR3 reads CASRLDRDMQYF. The DNA of the CDR3 is TGTGCCAGCCGCCTAGACAGGGATATGCAGTATTTT.

V and J are TRBV28 and TRBJ2-7; TRBD2 matches 15 bases. J was trimmed by 5 bases and V by 4 bases; bases with no gene match: 6. Germline assignment: CDR1 MDHEN and CDR2 SYDVKM. The CDR3 length is 16 residues. CDR3 in DNA: TGTGCCAGCAGTTCGGGACTAGCGGGAGGAGACGACGAGCAGTACTTC. This encodes CASSSGLAGGDDEQYF.

In this sample, this clone turned up a few times. The chain uses TRBV9 and TRBJ1-3; D unclear. The V gene's germline CDR1 is SGDLS and CDR2 YYNGEE. The V end lost 3 bases, the J end lost 4 bases, and 14 bases lay between the germline ends. The CDR3 totals 15 residues. The CDR3 DNA reads TGTGCCAGCAGCGGCTGGGCAAGCCCAGGAAACACCATATATTTT. Translated, it gives CASSGWASPGNTIYF.

The chain combines TRBV30 with TRBJ2-1; TRBD2 agrees at 7 bases. Germline trimming cut 0 bases from V and 4 bases from J; bases unmatched to any gene: 3. The CDR3 has 14 amino acids. Germline loops: CDR1 GTSNPN, CDR2 SVGIG (reference sequence). CDR3 loop: CAWSVAGDYNEQFF. The CDR3, as DNA: TGTGCCTGGAGTGTGGCGGGAGATTACAATGAGCAGTTCTTC.

The chain links TRBV5-6 to TRBJ2-7, with a tentative D call TRBD2 (5 bases). CDR1 is SGHDT and CDR2 is YYEEEE in the germline V gene. The V end was cut by 6 bases, the J end by 3 bases, with 16 bases between. CDR3 length equals 14 residues. The CDR3, as DNA: TGTGCCAGCACCCCCGAGGGTTTACACTACGAGCAGTACTTC. It yields the protein CASTPEGLHYEQYF.

Notes on this clone: The same CDR3 also results from other DNA sequences found in this sample. The genes are TRBV6-1 and TRBJ2-5, with D perhaps TRBD2 (6 bases). V was shortened by 3 bases and J by 5 bases, with 13 bases between the two germline ends. Germline values: CDR1 MNHNS, CDR2 SASEGT. CDR3 length: 14 amino acids. The CDR3 nucleotides read TGTGCCAGCAGTGATGGGGGGTCGGTCGAGACCCAGTACTTC. This sequence encodes CASSDGGSVETQYF.

This sequence joins TRBV19 and TRBJ1-5; no firm D call. The CDR3 extends over 15 amino acids. The germline V and J ends were trimmed by 5 bases and 3 bases, with 14 bases remaining between them. CDR1 and CDR2 from the germline V gene are LNHDA and SQIVND (reference sequence). This CDR3 is CASSPLRSFNQPQHF. The CDR3 nucleotides read TGTGCCAGTAGTCCCTTACGGTCGTTCAATCAGCCCCAGCATTTT.

The rearrangement uses TRBV6-1 and TRBJ1-3; maybe TRBD1 (5 bases). Trimming left V 3 bases short and J 0 bases short, with 12 bases between. This CDR3 is built from 16 residues. Germline values: CDR1 MNHNS, CDR2 SASEGT. CDR3 protein: CASSDWGYNSGNTIYF. The CDR3 DNA sequence: TGTGCCAGCAGTGATTGGGGGTACAACTCTGGAAACACCATATATTTT.

This clone was seen just once. The chain joins TRBV7-3 to TRBJ2-2; D remains ambiguous. Trimming shortened V by 3 bases and J by 6 bases, and 5 bases separated the two germline ends. This CDR3 has 12 amino acids. In germline, CDR1 is SGHTA, CDR2 FQGTGA. The CDR3 is CASSFASGELFF. For the CDR3, the DNA is TGTGCCAGCAGCTTCGCGTCCGGGGAGCTGTTTTTT.

The chain carries TRBV6-1 and TRBJ2-1; a weak D match, TRBD2 (5 bases). CDR3 length equals 15 residues. Trimming left V 4 bases short and J 3 bases short, with 13 bases between. Germline CDR1 reads MNHNS; CDR2 reads SASEGT. The CDR3 bases are TGTGCCAGCAGTGCGTTAGAGGGCCACTACAATGAGCAGTTCTTC. Amino acid sequence: CASSALEGHYNEQFF.